These 3 T cell receptor beta chains were sequenced from one sample in a study of T cells in localized non-small cell lung cancer. The protocol was immunoSEQ multiplex PCR, while the TCRdb copy is restricted to in-frame clones and leaves out a portion. The profile shows tens of thousands of clones, roughly 93% of them singletons. The specimen was peripheral blood, collected before any cancer treatment. The receptors stem from an older female donor with stage I lung adenocarcinoma.

This chain links TRBV7-3 with TRBJ2-5, with 10 nucleotides matching TRBD1. Trimming cost V 2 bases and J 5 bases; bases outside gene matches: 2. The length of the CDR3 is 14 residues. Germline CDR1 and CDR2: SGHTA and FQGTGA. DNA for the CDR3: TGTGCCAGCAGCTTAGACAGGGGGCATGAGACCCAGTACTTC. Protein product: CASSLDRGHETQYF.

V gene TRBV28 combines with J gene TRBJ1-4, with 8 bases fitting TRBD1. J gave up 4 bases and V 4 bases, and 5 bases lay outside the gene matches. CDR1 is MDHEN, CDR2 SYDVKM, per germline. CDR3 size: 15 residues. In DNA form, the CDR3 reads TGTGCCAGCAGTTCGGGGGACAGGAGTAATGAAAAACTGTTTTTT. Protein product: CASSSGDRSNEKLFF.

This clone was observed a single time. V usage is TRBV10-3 and J usage is TRBJ2-3; perhaps TRBD1 as D (6 bases). V was pared by 4 bases and J by 0 bases, with 14 bases between. The CDR3 has 16 amino acids. The germline V gene has CDR1 ENHRY and CDR2 SYGVKD. The chain's CDR3 is CAISGDRLSSTDTQYF. CDR3 bases: TGTGCCATCAGTGGCGACAGGCTTTCTAGCACAGATACGCAGTATTTT.